The 21 T cell receptor beta chains in this list originate from one sample, sequenced in a study of tumor-infiltrating lymphocytes in primary liver carcinoma. Out of unsorted whole blood came the blood RNA, and germline DNA was extracted as well. Total RNA amounting to 450 to 500 ng was the source from which TCR beta cDNA was made with a constant-region primer. TCR beta libraries came from three nested multiplex PCR rounds using slightly modified ARM-PCR. Rounds one and two of PCR, each of 9 to 11 cycles, were primed with TRBV1-TRBV30 forward primers and a C-beta reverse primer. TCRdb processed the multiplex PCR reads anew with MiXCR; each CDR3 protein has one entry. The sample contains about 310,000 distinct CDR3 sequences, roughly three fifths of which appear only once. The sequenced sample was peripheral blood. All receptors come from a woman under 40 with primary liver carcinoma and hepatitis B virus infection.

The chain has TRBV7-8 and TRBJ2-5, with TRBD1 identical over 8 bases. The CDR3 runs to 12 residues. From germline, CDR1 is SGHVS and CDR2 FQNEAQ. The trim removed 7 bases at V and 4 bases at J, leaving 2 bases unmatched. DNA of the CDR3: TGTGCCAGCACTGGACAGGGAGAGACCCAGTACTTC. This gives the protein CASTGQGETQYF.

This chain links TRBV9 with TRBJ2-2; D might be TRBD2 (6 bases). V was pared by 0 bases and J by 4 bases, with 19 bases between. Germline-derived CDR1 and CDR2 are SGDLS and YYNGEE. The CDR3 has 18 amino acids. The CDR3 bases are TGTGCCAGCAGCGTAGATGTTCGCGGGATCCGGCCCACCGGGGAGCTGTTTTTT. It translates to CASSVDVRGIRPTGELFF.

Concerning this clonotype: An end of the junction does not agree with germline; a read error may underlie this. The chain employs TRBV5-6 and TRBJ2-7, with D unresolved. This CDR3 contains 15 residues. Looked up from germline, CDR1 is SGHDT and CDR2 is YYEEEE. The CDR3 DNA sequence: TGTGCCAGCAGTCTTCCCTCCAGCTGGTACTATGAGCTGTACTTC. Amino acids: CASSLPSSWYYELYF.

This clonotype was detected many times. The chain carries TRBV6-5 and TRBJ2-1; D not certain. The V gene's germline CDR1 is MNHEY and CDR2 SVGAGI. The V gene lost 3 bases and the J gene lost 3 bases, with 9 bases spanning the gap. The CDR3 runs to 14 residues. CDR3 DNA: TGTGCCAGCAGTTATACCCAAGGCTACAATGAGCAGTTCTTC. It translates to CASSYTQGYNEQFF.

This clonotype was counted once. This could be a read error, since a much larger clone is one nucleotide away. V usage is TRBV12-3 or TRBV12-4 and J usage is TRBJ2-2; 14 bases are shared with TRBD2. This CDR3 is 16 amino acids long. CDR3 region: CASRTSGRANTAELFF. Written as DNA, the CDR3 is TGTGCCAGCAGGACTAGCGGGAGGGCGAACACCGCGGAGCTGTTTTTT.

This rearrangement joins TRBV12-3 or TRBV12-4 to TRBJ2-1, with D unclear. CDR3 length: 15 amino acids. The ends were cut back, 10 bases at V and 0 bases at J, with 16 bases in the middle. The CDR3 region is CANRSAGSSYNEQFF. CDR3 in DNA: TGTGCCAACAGATCCGCCGGCAGCTCCTACAATGAGCAGTTCTTC.

The chain recombines TRBV11-2 with TRBJ2-7, with TRBD2 as a possible D gene (5 bases). The CDR3 runs 13 residues. Between the trimmed V and J ends, which lost 5 bases and 13 bases, there was a span of 21 bases. The germline CDR1 and CDR2 sequences are SGHAT and FQNNGV. CDR3 in amino acids: CASSAGLSYERYF. CDR3 coding DNA: TGTGCCAGCAGCGCAGGACTTAGCTACGAGCGATACTTC.

Points on this clonotype: Since a much larger clone is just one base distant, this may be a read error. Since the CDR3 does not end with the conserved phenylalanine or tryptophan, this likely comes from a read error. The chain employs TRBV12-3 or TRBV12-4 and TRBJ2-2; a possible D gene is TRBD2 (6 bases). The CDR3 has 16 residues. V dropped 6 bases and J dropped 5 bases, with 19 bases sitting between them. In nucleotides, the CDR3 is TGTGCCAGCAGACTCGGGGCGGGGTTTCGGACCGGGGAGCTGTTTATT. Protein sequence: CASRLGAGFRTGELFI.

As regards this clonotype: A read error may account for a junction end that differs from germline. The genes are TRBV12-3 or TRBV12-4 and TRBJ2-5; the match to TRBD2 covers 7 bases. This CDR3 contains 14 residues. CDR3 amino acids: CTSSSYGLGGTQYF. The CDR3 DNA reads TGTACCAGCAGTTCCTATGGACTAGGAGGGACCCAGTACTTC.

This clonotype was counted many times. The chain couples TRBV29-1 to TRBJ2-1; D might be TRBD2 (5 bases). Trimming pared 6 bases from V and 0 bases from J, leaving 24 bases between. There are 18 residues in the CDR3. CDR1 SQVTM and CDR2 ANQGSEA come from the germline V gene. DNA for the CDR3: TGCAGCGTGTCTAGAGGGTTAAGGTACCGGGGCTCCTACAATGAGCAGTTCTTC. This codes for CSVSRGLRYRGSYNEQFF.

This clonotype occurred once. Germline and junction disagree at one end, which may indicate a read error. This CDR3 is CASSIAGTGIVEAFF. In DNA, the CDR3 is TGCGCCAGTAGTATAGCCGGGACAGGAATAGTTGAAGCTTTCTTT. This chain connects TRBV19 to TRBJ1-1; 8 bases are a match to TRBD1. The V gene's germline CDR1 is LNHDA and CDR2 SQIVND (reference sequence). The CDR3 sequence is 15 residues long.

A word on this clonotype: A junction boundary mismatches the germline segment, possibly from a read error. The rearrangement joins TRBV6-5 to TRBJ2-4; 8 positions agree with TRBD1. The CDR3 totals 15 residues. Germline values: CDR1 MNHEY, CDR2 SVGAGI. The CDR3 DNA is TGTTCCAGCAGGGCCAGGGGGCTGGGCAAGAACATTCAGTACTTC. Translating gives CSSRARGLGKNIQYF.

The sample holds a few counts of this clonotype. The chain combines TRBV28 with TRBJ1-1, with 8 bases fitting TRBD1. V trimming: 3 bases; J trimming: 1 base; junction bases outside the gene matches: 1. The CDR3 consists of 14 residues. Germline CDR1 is MDHEN and CDR2 is SYDVKM. CDR3 in amino acids: CASSFGTGNTEAFF. CDR3 DNA: TGTGCCAGCAGTTTCGGGACAGGGAACACTGAAGCTTTCTTT.

This clonotype was seen a single time. A read error may be the cause here, since a much bigger clone is one base away. The CDR3 ends on some other residue instead of the conserved phenylalanine or tryptophan, so this is likely a read error. V gene TRBV4-3 combines with J gene TRBJ2-7, with 9 positions matching TRBD2. The CDR3 length is 16 residues. Per the germline V gene, CDR1 is LGHNA and CDR2 is YSLEER. The trim removed 1 base at V and 4 bases at J, leaving 8 bases unmatched. The CDR3 reads CASSQAANSGSYEQYL. The CDR3 DNA follows: TGCGCCAGCAGCCAAGCCGCGAATAGCGGGAGTTACGAGCAGTACCTC.

The genes are TRBV28 and TRBJ2-7; D gene uncertain. Germline CDR1 reads MDHEN; CDR2 reads SYDVKM. This CDR3 is built from 12 residues. V gave up 0 bases and J gave up 5 bases, with 5 bases separating them. The CDR3 DNA follows: TGTGCCAGCAGTTTATGGGGTCACGAGCAGTACTTC. This sequence encodes CASSLWGHEQYF.

This chain connects TRBV6-1 to TRBJ1-6, with D hard to call. This CDR3 contains 14 residues. Trimming pared 6 bases from V and 5 bases from J, leaving 11 bases between. CDR1 and CDR2 (germline): MNHNS, SASEGT. The CDR3 here is CASRFLLDNSPLHF. Here the CDR3 DNA reads TGTGCCAGCAGATTCCTGCTGGATAATTCACCCCTCCACTTT.

With respect to this clonotype: This may stem from a read error, because a much larger clone lies one nucleotide away. This chain joins TRBV29-1 and TRBJ2-1; D not certain. From germline, CDR1 is SQVTM and CDR2 ANQGSEA. The CDR3 consists of 12 residues. V dropped 4 bases and J dropped 10 bases, with 14 bases sitting between them. This CDR3 reads CSVGSRTLEQFF. The CDR3 DNA is TGCAGCGTTGGTAGTCGGACCCTAGAGCAGTTCTTC.

Comments on this clonotype: One end of the junction varies from germline; a read error may be responsible. J is TRBJ2-7 and V is TRBV11-2; no definite D call. Germline-derived CDR1 and CDR2 are SGHAT and FQNNGV. The CDR3 covers 14 residues. CDR3 protein: CVSSLVILSHEQYF. In nucleotides, the CDR3 is TGTGTCAGCAGCTTAGTAATCCTGTCCCACGAGCAGTACTTC.

The rearrangement uses TRBV6-1 and TRBJ2-7, with TRBD2 identical over 14 bases. V gave up 5 bases and J gave up 2 bases; unmatched junction bases: 8. The CDR3 loop spans 17 amino acids. Germline V gives CDR1 MNHNS, CDR2 SASEGT. DNA for the CDR3: TGTGCCAGCAGTTTCGGGACTAGCGGGAGCCCCGCCTACGAGCAGTACTTC. It encodes CASSFGTSGSPAYEQYF.

Details on this clonotype: This may arise from a read error, as a much more abundant clone is one base away. Since the CDR3 does not end with the conserved phenylalanine or tryptophan, this likely comes from a read error. The chain employs TRBV29-1 and TRBJ2-7; 7 bases are shared with TRBD1. This CDR3 comprises 13 residues. CDR1 and CDR2 (germline): SQVTM, ANQGSEA. Unmatched junction bases numbered 7, after V lost 4 bases and J lost 4 bases. CDR3 residues: CSVVEAGGYEQYS. For the CDR3, the DNA is TGCAGCGTTGTAGAGGCAGGGGGTTACGAGCAGTACTCC.

Worth noting for this clonotype: Because it lacks the conserved phenylalanine or tryptophan at the end, this CDR3 is likely a read error. The chain combines TRBV6-6 with TRBJ2-5, with 10 nucleotides matching TRBD2. The CDR3 spans 15 residues. From germline, CDR1 is MNHNY and CDR2 SVGAGI (reference sequence). CDR3 residues: CTSSYRGLAYETQYL. The CDR3 bases are TGTACCAGCAGTTACCGGGGACTAGCGTACGAGACCCAGTACCTC.